This T cell receptor (beta chain) came from a study of T-cell reconstitution after alpha-beta-depleted transplantation in children. This clonotype was detected ten times or more. V lost 5 bases and J lost 2, with 17 bases in between. In germline, CDR1 is SQVTM, CDR2 ANQGSEA. This CDR3 spans 15 amino acids. Preparation of the TCRbeta library was carried out with unique molecular identifiers. TCRdb reprocessed the PCR reads with MiXCR, giving one entry per CDR3 protein. The sample contains 260,000 or so distinct CDR3 sequences, about 11% of which appear only once. This sample comprised PBMCs from the stem cell graft donor, obtained from the stem cell graft. The TCR comes from a human donor who donated a stem cell graft to a child with acute lymphoblastic leukemia. The chain recombines TRBV29-1 with TRBJ2-3; D is perhaps TRBD1 (6 bases). In DNA form, the CDR3 reads TGCAGCGTTCCGTCCAGGGGTTGGGTCACAGATACGCAGTATTTT. Protein product: CSVPSRGWVTDTQYF.